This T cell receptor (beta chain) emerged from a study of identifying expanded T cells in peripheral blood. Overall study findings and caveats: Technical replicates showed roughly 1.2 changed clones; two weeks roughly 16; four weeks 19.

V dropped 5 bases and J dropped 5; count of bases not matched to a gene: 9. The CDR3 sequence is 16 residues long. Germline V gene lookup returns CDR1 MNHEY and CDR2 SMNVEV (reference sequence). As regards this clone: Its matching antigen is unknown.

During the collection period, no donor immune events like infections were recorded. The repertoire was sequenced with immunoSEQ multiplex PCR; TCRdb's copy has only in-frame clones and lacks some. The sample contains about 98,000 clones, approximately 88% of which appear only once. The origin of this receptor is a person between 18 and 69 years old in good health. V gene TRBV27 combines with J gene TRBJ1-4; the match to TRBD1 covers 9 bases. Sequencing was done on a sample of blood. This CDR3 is CASSPRTGQGNEKLFF. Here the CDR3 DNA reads TGTGCCAGCAGTCCGCGCACGGGACAGGGAAATGAAAAACTGTTTTTT.